Reported below is one T cell receptor beta chain. The data are from a study of blood T cell repertoires in COVID-19. Looking at the study overall: PBMCs, B-cell-depleted T cells, or T cells were the source of the cDNA or gDNA that made up the material.

V shed 3 bases and J shed 7 bases, with 3 bases lying between them. CDR1 is MGHDK and CDR2 is SYGVNS in the germline V gene. The length of the CDR3 is 10 residues. TCRdb keeps only in-frame clones here, not all; method: immunoSEQ multiplex PCR. The sample yields 200,000 to 300,000 clones, approximately 86% seen once. Sequenced material: peripheral blood. This TCR was recovered from a young man with active or convalescent COVID-19. The chain recombines TRBV25-1 with TRBJ1-1; D call uncertain. CDR3 in amino acids: CASSDGEAFF. CDR3 nucleotide sequence: TGTGCCAGCAGTGACGGTGAAGCTTTCTTT.